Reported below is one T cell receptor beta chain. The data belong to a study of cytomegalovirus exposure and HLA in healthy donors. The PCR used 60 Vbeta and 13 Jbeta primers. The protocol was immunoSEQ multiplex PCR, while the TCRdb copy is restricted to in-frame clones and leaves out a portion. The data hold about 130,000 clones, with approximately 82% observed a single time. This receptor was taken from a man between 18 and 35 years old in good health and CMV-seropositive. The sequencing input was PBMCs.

CDR3 loop: CASSLGQDAYEQYF. CDR3 sequence (DNA): TGTGCCAGCAGCTTAGGACAGGACGCCTACGAGCAGTACTTC. This chain joins TRBV7-9 and TRBJ2-7; tentative D call: TRBD1 (6 bases). This CDR3 has 14 amino acids. From germline, CDR1 is SEHNR and CDR2 FQNEAQ (reference sequence). V was clipped by 1 base and J by 2 bases, with 9 bases between them.